The clone carrying this T cell receptor (beta chain) was seen at least ten times. The sample holds other DNA sequences that translate to the same CDR3. This table comes from immunoSEQ multiplex PCR, and its TCRdb copy is limited to in-frame clones, with some not included. The data contain roughly 150,000 clones, roughly 80% of them seen just once; the ten biggest clones take up around 6.5%. Germline V CDR1 and CDR2: SGHTA, FQGTGA. This CDR3 contains 15 residues. Losses at the gene ends were 2 bases for V and 4 bases for J; bases not matched to a gene: 3. The sample is drawn from a study of blood T cell repertoires in COVID-19.

The sequenced material came from PBMCs or T cells enriched from blood (not recorded which). The sequence was obtained from a woman aged 40 to 50 who had recovered from COVID-19. This chain connects TRBV7-3 to TRBJ2-1, with 9 bases lining up with TRBD2. CDR3 DNA: TGTGCCAGCAGCTTAGCGGGGGGGCCTTACAATGAGCAGTTCTTC. It translates to CASSLAGGPYNEQFF.